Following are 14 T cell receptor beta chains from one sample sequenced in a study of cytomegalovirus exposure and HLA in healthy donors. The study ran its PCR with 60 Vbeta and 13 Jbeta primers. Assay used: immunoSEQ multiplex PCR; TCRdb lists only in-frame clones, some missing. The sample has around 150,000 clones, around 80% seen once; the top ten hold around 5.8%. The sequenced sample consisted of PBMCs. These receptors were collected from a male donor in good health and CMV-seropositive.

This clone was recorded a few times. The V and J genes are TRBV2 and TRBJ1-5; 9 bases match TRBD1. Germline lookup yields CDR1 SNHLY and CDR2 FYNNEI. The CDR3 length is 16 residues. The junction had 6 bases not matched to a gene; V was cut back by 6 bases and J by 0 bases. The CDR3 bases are TGTGCCAGCAGGGACAGGGGAGGGAATAGCAATCAGCCCCAGCATTTT. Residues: CASRDRGGNSNQPQHF.

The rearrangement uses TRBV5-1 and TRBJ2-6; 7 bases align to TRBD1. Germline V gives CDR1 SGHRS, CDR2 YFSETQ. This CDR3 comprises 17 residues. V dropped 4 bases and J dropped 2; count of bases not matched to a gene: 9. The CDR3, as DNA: TGCGCCAGCAGCCCCGGACAGGCCCGGGCTGGGGCCAACGTCCTGACTTTC. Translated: CASSPGQARAGANVLTF.

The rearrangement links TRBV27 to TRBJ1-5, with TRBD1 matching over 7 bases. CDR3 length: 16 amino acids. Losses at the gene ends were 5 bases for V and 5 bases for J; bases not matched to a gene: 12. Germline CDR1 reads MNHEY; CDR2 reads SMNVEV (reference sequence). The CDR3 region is CASSPLRGAIYQPQHF. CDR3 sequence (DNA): TGTGCCAGCAGTCCACTCAGGGGGGCGATCTATCAGCCCCAGCATTTT.

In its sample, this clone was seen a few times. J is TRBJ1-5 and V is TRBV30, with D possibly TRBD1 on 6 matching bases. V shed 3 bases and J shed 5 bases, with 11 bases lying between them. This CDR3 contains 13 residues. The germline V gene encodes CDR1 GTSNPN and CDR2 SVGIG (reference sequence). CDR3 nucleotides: TGTGCCTGGAGCGTACAGGGTGATCAGCCCCAGCATTTT. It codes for CAWSVQGDQPQHF.

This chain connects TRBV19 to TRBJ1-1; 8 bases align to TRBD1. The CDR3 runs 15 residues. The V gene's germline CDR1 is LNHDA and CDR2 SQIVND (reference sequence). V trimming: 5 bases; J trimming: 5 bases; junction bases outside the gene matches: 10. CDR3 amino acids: CASSANDRGGTEAFF. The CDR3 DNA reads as TGTGCCAGTAGTGCGAACGACAGGGGAGGGACTGAAGCTTTCTTT.

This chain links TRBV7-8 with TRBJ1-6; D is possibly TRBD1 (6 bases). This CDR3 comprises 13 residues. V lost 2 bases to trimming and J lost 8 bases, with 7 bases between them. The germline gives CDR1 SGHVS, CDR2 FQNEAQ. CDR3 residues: CASSLNRDSPLHF. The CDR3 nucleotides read TGTGCCAGCAGCTTAAACAGGGATTCACCCCTCCACTTT.

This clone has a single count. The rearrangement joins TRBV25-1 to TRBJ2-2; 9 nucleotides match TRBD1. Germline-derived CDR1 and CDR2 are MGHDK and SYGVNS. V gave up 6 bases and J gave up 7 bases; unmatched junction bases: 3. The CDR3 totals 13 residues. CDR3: CASRQGAIGELFF. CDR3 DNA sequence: TGTGCCAGCAGACAGGGGGCAATCGGGGAGCTGTTTTTT.

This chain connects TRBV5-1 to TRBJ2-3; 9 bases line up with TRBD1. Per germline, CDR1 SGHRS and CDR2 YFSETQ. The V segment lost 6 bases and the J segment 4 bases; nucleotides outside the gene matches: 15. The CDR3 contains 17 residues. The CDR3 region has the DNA TGCGCCAGCATGTGGACAGGGGATATTTTTAATGCAGATACGCAGTATTTT. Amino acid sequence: CASMWTGDIFNADTQYF.

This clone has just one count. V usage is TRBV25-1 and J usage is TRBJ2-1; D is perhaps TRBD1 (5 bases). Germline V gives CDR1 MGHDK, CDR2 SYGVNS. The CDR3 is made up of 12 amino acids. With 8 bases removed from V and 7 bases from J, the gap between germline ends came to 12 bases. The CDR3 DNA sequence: TGTGCCAGCGGCCAGGGCAGGAATGAGCAGTTCTTC. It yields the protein CASGQGRNEQFF.

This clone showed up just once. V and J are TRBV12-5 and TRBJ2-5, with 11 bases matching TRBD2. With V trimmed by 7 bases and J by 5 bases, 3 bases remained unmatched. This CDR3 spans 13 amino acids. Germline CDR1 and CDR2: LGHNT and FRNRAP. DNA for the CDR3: TGTGCTAGTGCTACTAGCGGGAGTGAGACCCAGTACTTC. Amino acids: CASATSGSETQYF.

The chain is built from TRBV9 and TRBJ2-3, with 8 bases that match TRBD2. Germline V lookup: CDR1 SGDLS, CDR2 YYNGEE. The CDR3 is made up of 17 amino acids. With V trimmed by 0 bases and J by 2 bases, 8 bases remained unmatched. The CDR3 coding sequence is TGTGCCAGCAGCGTAGGGTATCAGCGGGGGTTCACAGATACGCAGTATTTT. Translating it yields CASSVGYQRGFTDTQYF.

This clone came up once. The CDR3 sequence is CASSYDMPEAFF. In DNA, the CDR3 is TGTGCCAGCAGTTACGACATGCCAGAAGCTTTCTTT. V usage is TRBV6-5 and J usage is TRBJ1-1; D is unresolved. V was cut by 2 bases and J by 8 bases, with 9 bases left in between. Per the germline V gene, CDR1 is MNHEY and CDR2 is SVGAGI. The CDR3 runs to 12 residues.

The CDR3 is CASSHQGSENTEAFF. The CDR3, as DNA: TGCGCCAGCAGCCATCAAGGGAGTGAAAACACTGAAGCTTTCTTT. V and J are TRBV4-1 and TRBJ1-1; D remains ambiguous. The germline V and J ends were trimmed by 3 bases and 2 bases, with 13 bases remaining between them. Germline V gene sequence: CDR1 MGHRA, CDR2 YSYEKL. The CDR3 length is 15 residues.

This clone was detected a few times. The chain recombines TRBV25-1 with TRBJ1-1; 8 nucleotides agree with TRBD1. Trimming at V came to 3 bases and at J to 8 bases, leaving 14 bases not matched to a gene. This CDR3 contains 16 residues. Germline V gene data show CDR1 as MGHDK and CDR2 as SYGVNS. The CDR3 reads CASSEKWSTGEGEAFF. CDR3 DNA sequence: TGTGCCAGCAGTGAGAAGTGGTCGACAGGGGAGGGAGAAGCTTTCTTT.